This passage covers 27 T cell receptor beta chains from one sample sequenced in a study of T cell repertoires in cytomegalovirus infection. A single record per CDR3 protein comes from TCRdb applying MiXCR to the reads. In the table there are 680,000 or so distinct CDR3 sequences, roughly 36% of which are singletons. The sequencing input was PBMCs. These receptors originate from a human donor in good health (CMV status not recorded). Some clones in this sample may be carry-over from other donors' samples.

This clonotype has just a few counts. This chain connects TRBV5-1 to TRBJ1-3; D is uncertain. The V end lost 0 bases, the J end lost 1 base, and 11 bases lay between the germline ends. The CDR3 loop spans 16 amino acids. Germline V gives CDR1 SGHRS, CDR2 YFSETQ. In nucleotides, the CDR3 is TGCGCCAGCAGCTTGGGGAACCGCGGGTCTGGAAACACCATATATTTT. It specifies CASSLGNRGSGNTIYF.

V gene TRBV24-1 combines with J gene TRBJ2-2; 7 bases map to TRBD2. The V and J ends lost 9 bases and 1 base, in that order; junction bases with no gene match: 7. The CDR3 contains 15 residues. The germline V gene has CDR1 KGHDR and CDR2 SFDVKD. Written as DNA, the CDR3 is TGTGCCACCGGGCCTGCGGGGGTGAACACCGGGGAGCTGTTTTTT. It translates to CATGPAGVNTGELFF.

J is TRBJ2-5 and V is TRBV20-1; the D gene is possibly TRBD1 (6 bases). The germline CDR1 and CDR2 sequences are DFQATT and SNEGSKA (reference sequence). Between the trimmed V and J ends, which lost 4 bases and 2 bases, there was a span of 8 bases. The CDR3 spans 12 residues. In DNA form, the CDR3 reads TGCAGTGCTAAGGACAGACAAGAGACCCAGTACTTC. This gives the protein CSAKDRQETQYF.

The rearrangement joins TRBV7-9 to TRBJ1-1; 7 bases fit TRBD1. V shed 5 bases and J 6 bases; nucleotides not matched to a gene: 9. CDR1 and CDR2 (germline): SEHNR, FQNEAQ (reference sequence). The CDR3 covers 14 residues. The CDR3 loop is CASSTAPGGPEAFF. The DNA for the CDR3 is TGTGCCAGCAGCACTGCTCCAGGGGGGCCTGAAGCTTTCTTT. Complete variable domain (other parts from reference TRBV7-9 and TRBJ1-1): DTGVSQNPRHKITKRGQNVTFRCDPISEHNRLYWYRQTLGQGPEFLTYFQNEAQLEKSRLLSDRFSAERPKGSFSTLEIQRTEQGDSAMYLCASSTAPGGPEAFFGQGTRLTVV.

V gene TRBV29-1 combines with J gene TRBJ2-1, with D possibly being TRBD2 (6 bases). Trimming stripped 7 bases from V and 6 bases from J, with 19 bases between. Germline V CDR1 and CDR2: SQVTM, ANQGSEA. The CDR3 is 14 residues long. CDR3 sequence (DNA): TGCAGCGCCGCTGCCGGTACAGCGGGCAATGAGCAGTTCTTC. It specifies CSAAAGTAGNEQFF.

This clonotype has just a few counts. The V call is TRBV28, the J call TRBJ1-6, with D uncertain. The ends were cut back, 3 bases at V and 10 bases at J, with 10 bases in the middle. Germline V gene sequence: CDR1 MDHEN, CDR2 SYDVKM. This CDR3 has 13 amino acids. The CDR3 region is CASSLRFPSPLHF. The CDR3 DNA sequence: TGTGCCAGCAGTTTGAGATTTCCCTCACCCCTCCACTTT.

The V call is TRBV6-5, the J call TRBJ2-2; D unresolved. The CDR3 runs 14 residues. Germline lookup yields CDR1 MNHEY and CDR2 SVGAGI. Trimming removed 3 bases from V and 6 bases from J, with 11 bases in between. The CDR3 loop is CASSYGLSAGELFF. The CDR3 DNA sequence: TGTGCCAGCAGTTATGGGCTAAGCGCCGGGGAGCTGTTTTTT.

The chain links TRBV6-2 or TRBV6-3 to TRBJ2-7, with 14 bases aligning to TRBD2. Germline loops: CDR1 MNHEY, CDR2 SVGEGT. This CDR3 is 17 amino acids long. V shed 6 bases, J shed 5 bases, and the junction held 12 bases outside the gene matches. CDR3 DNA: TGTGCCAGCAGCCGAGTGAGACTAGCGGGAGGGCACCACGAGCAGTACTTC. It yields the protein CASSRVRLAGGHHEQYF.

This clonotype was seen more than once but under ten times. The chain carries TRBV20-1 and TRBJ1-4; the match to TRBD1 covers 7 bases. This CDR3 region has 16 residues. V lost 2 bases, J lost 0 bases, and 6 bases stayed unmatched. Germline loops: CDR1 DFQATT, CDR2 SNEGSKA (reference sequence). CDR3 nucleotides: TGCAGTGCTAGAATGACAGGGTTTGCAACTAATGAAAAACTGTTTTTT. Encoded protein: CSARMTGFATNEKLFF.

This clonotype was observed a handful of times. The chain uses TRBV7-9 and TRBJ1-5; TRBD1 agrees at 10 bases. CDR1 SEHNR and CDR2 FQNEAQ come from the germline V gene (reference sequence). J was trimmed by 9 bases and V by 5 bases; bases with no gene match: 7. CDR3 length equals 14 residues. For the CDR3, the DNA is TGTGCCAGCAGCCTTGGGACAGGGGCTCCGCCCCAGCATTTT. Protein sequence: CASSLGTGAPPQHF.

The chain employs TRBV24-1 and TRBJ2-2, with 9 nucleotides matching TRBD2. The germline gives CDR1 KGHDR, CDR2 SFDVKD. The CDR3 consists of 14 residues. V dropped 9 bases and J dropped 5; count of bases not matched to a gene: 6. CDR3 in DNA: TGTGCCACCGCCGGGACTAGCAGGACCGGGGAGCTGTTTTTT. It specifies CATAGTSRTGELFF.

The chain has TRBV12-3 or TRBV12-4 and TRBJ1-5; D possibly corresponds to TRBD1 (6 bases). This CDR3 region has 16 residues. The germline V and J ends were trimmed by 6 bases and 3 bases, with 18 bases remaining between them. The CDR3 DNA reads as TGTGCCAGCAGCCCCACACCCCGGGACACCAATCAGCCCCAGCATTTT. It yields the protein CASSPTPRDTNQPQHF.

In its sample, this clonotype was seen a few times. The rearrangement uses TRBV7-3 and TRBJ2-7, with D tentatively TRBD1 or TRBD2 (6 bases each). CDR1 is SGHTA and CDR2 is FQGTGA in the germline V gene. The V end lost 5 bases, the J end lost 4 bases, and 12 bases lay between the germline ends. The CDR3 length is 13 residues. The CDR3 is CASSGGTMYEQYF. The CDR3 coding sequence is TGTGCCAGCAGCGGGGGGACAATGTACGAGCAGTACTTC.

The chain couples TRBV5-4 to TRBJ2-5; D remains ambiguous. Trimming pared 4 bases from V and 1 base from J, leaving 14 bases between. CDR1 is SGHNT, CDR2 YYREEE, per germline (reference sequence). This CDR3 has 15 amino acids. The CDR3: CASSPNDEFQETQYF. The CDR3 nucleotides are TGTGCCAGCAGCCCAAACGACGAATTCCAAGAGACCCAGTACTTC.

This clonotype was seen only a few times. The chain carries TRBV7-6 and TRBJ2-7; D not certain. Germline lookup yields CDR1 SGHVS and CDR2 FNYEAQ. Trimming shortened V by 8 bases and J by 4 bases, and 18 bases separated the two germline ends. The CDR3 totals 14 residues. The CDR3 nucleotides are TGTGCCAGCTCTCCCTCTGCCAGGAGTTACGAGCAGTACTTC. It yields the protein CASSPSARSYEQYF.

Here the CDR3 reads CASSNRDTQYF. Here the CDR3 DNA reads TGTGCCAGCAGTAACCGCGATACGCAGTATTTT. The rearrangement joins TRBV6-1 to TRBJ2-3, with D uncertain. CDR1 is MNHNS, CDR2 SASEGT, per germline. Trimming removed 5 bases from V and 6 bases from J, with 6 bases in between. This CDR3 comprises 11 residues.

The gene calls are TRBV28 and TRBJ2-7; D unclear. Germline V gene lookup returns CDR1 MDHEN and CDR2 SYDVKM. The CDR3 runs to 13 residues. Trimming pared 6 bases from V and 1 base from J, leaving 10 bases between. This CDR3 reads CASRESGSYEQYF. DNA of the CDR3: TGTGCCAGCAGGGAATCGGGTTCCTACGAGCAGTACTTC.

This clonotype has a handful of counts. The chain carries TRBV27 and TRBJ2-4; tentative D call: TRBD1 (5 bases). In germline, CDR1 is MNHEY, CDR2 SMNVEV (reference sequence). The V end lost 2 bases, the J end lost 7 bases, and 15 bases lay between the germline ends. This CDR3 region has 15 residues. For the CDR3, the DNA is TGTGCCAGCAGTTTAACCTTTCAGGGATCGAACATTCAGTACTTC. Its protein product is CASSLTFQGSNIQYF.

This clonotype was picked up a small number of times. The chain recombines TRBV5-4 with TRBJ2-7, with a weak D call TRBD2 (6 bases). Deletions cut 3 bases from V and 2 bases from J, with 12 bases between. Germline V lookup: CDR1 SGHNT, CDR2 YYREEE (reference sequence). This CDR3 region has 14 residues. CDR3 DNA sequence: TGTGCCAGCAGCTCGCCTAGCGTTGCCTACGAGCAGTACTTC. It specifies CASSSPSVAYEQYF.

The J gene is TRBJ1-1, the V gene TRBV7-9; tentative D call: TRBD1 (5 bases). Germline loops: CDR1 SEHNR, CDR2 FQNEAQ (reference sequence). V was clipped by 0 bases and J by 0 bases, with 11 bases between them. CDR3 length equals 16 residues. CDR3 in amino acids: CASSLAPSGLNTEAFF. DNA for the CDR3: TGTGCCAGCAGCTTAGCGCCCTCAGGGTTGAACACTGAAGCTTTCTTT.

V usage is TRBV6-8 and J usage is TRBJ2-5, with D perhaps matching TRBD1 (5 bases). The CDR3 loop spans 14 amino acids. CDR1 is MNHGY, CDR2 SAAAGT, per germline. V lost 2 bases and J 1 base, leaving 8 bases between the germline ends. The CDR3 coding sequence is TGTGCCAGCAGTTACATGACAGCCCAAGAGACCCAGTACTTC. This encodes CASSYMTAQETQYF.

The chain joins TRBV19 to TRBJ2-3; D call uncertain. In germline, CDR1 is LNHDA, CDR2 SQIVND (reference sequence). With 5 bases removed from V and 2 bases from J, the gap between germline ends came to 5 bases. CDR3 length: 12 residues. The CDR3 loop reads CASSVNTDTQYF. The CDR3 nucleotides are TGTGCCAGTAGTGTGAACACAGATACGCAGTATTTT.

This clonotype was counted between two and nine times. CDR3 in amino acids: CASSIGTVLVYTF. CDR3 in DNA: TGTGCCAGCTCTATTGGGACGGTTCTTGTCTACACCTTC. The genes are TRBV28 and TRBJ1-2; D may be TRBD1 (5 bases). Germline assignment: CDR1 MDHEN and CDR2 SYDVKM. V lost 8 bases to trimming and J lost 10 bases, with 20 bases between them. The CDR3 covers 13 residues.

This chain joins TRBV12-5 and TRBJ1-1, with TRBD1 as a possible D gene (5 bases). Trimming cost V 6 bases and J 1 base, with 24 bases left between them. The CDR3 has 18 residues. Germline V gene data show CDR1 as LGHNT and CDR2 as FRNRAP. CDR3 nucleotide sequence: TGTGCTAGTGGCCGAATGGGGGGTAGGGCGACACAGAACACTGAAGCTTTCTTT. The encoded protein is CASGRMGGRATQNTEAFF.

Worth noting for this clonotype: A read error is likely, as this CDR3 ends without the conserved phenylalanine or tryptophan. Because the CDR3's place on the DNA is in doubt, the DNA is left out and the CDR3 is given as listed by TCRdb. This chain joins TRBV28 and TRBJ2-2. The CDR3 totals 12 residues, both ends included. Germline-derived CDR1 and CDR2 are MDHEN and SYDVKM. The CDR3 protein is CASSLGGWERGL.

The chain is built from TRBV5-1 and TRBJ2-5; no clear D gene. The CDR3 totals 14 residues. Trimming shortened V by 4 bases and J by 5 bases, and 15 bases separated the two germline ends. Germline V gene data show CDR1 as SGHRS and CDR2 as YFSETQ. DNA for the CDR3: TGCGCCAGCAGCCCGGCTACAAACCTCGAGACCCAGTACTTC. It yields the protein CASSPATNLETQYF.

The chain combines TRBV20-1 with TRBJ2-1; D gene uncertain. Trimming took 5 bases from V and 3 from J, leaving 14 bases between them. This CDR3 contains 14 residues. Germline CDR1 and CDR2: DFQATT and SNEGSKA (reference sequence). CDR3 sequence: CSAPRRSYYNEQFF. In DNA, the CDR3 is TGCAGTGCTCCCCGCAGGAGCTACTACAATGAGCAGTTCTTC.